The 20 T cell receptor beta chains presented below share a single source sample, sequenced in a study of tumor-infiltrating lymphocytes in oesophageal squamous cell carcinoma. TCRdb re-called the PCR reads with MiXCR, one entry per CDR3 protein. The sample gives some 15,000 distinct CDR3 sequences, 44% of which show up once; approximately 41% is in the top ten. Sample: blood. The receptors stem from a female donor with esophageal squamous cell carcinoma.

As to this clonotype: One end of the junction varies from germline; a read error may be responsible. This rearrangement joins TRBV5-3 to TRBJ1-6; 10 bases agree with TRBD1. TRBV5-3 is recorded as an ORF, its role being uncertain. This CDR3 is 16 amino acids long. CDR3 nucleotide sequence: TGTGCCAGCAGACATACCGGGACAGGGGACACCTACGAGCAGTACTTT. Translated, it gives CASRHTGTGDTYEQYF.

This clonotype rates as medium-sized. The chain employs TRBV7-3 and TRBJ2-2, with 14 bases aligning to TRBD2. Germline assignment: CDR1 SGHTA and CDR2 FQGTGA. The length of the CDR3 is 19 residues. V lost 5 bases to trimming and J lost 2 bases; unmatched junction nucleotides: 10. CDR3 protein: CASSAGLAGDIPNTGELFF. CDR3 sequence (DNA): TGTGCCAGCAGCGCGGGACTAGCGGGGGATATTCCTAACACCGGGGAGCTGTTTTTT.

This clonotype was counted a single time. The rearrangement links TRBV7-9 to TRBJ2-4, with D perhaps TRBD2 (5 bases). The J call may be faulty, since TRBJ2-5 better matches the DNA end. The CDR3 consists of 12 residues. From germline, CDR1 is SEHNR and CDR2 FQNEAQ (reference sequence). The chain's CDR3 is CASSRTRETQYF. The DNA of the CDR3 is TGTGCCAGCAGCCGGACTCGAGAGACCCAGTACTTC.

The table lists this clonotype with many counts. The J gene is TRBJ2-5, the V gene TRBV5-6, with 8 bases lining up with TRBD2. CDR3 length: 14 residues. The V and J ends lost 8 bases and 11 bases, in that order; junction bases with no gene match: 17. Per germline, CDR1 SGHDT and CDR2 YYEEEE. CDR3 DNA sequence: TGTGCCAGTTCCGGGACTAGTAGGAGTGGTGAGCAGTACTTC. Its translation: CASSGTSRSGEQYF.

V gene TRBV12-3 or TRBV12-4 combines with J gene TRBJ2-1; possible D gene TRBD2, 6 bases. CDR3 length: 17 amino acids. Deletions cut 2 bases from V and 0 bases from J, with 14 bases between. The chain's CDR3 is CASSLIGGLSSYNEQFF. CDR3 bases: TGTGCCAGCAGTTTAATTGGGGGACTTAGCTCCTACAATGAGCAGTTCTTC.

This clonotype was seen only a few times. The chain combines TRBV29-1 with TRBJ1-1; the D is unclear. Trimming removed 4 bases at V and 0 bases at J, with 9 bases between. CDR1 SQVTM and CDR2 ANQGSEA come from the germline V gene. The CDR3 consists of 13 residues. The CDR3 region has the DNA TGCAGCGTTGTTGACCCAGTGAACACTGAAGCTTTCTTT. This gives the protein CSVVDPVNTEAFF.

Many counts were recorded for this clonotype. The rearrangement uses TRBV5-1 and TRBJ2-6, with 8 nucleotides matching TRBD1. The CDR3 has 17 residues. The V gene end was trimmed by 0 bases and the J gene end by 0 bases; junction bases not matched to a gene: 2. Germline V gives CDR1 SGHRS, CDR2 YFSETQ. CDR3 DNA sequence: TGCGCCAGCAGCTTGGAACAGGGGGGCTCTGGGGCCAACGTCCTGACTTTC. This sequence encodes CASSLEQGGSGANVLTF. The full variable domain, with the rest looked up from reference TRBV5-1 and TRBJ2-6, is KAGVTQTPRYLIKTRGQQVTLSCSPISGHRSVSWYQQTPGQGLQFLFEYFSETQRNKGNFPGRFSGRQFSNSRSEMNVSTLELGDSALYLCASSLEQGGSGANVLTFGAGSRLTVL.

This clonotype was seen repeatedly, ten times or more. One end of the junction is discordant with germline, which a read error may explain. V and J are TRBV7-7 and TRBJ2-1; 7 bases match TRBD2. The J call may be incorrect, as the DNA end agrees better with TRBJ2-5. Per germline, CDR1 SSHAT and CDR2 FNYEAQ (reference sequence). The CDR3 runs 14 residues. The CDR3 sequence: CASSVGLVEETQYF. The CDR3 nucleotides are TGTGCTAGCAGCGTCGGACTAGTAGAGGAGACCCAGTACTTC.

In the case of this clonotype: The junction and the germline gene differ at one end; a read error may be behind it. The V call is TRBV24-1, the J call TRBJ2-1; a weak D match, TRBD2 (6 bases). Germline V gives CDR1 KGHDR, CDR2 SFDVKD. The CDR3 length is 14 residues. CDR3 sequence reads: CATSDTRNLGLLNF. The DNA for the CDR3 is TGTGCCACCAGTGACACCCGAAATCTGGGACTCCTCAACTTC.

V and J are TRBV11-3 and TRBJ2-5, with D maybe TRBD2 (5 bases). The tail of the sequence fits TRBJ2-1 better, so the J call may be wrong. The CDR3 runs to 16 residues. Germline V gene data show CDR1 as SGHNT and CDR2 as YENEEA. The CDR3 loop reads CASSLGVEARADEQFF. DNA of the CDR3: TGTGCCAGCAGCTTAGGGGTGGAGGCCCGAGCGGATGAGCAGTTCTTC.

The chain recombines TRBV5-1 with TRBJ1-2, with 7 nucleotides matching TRBD1. J gave up 8 bases and V 3 bases, and 7 bases lay outside the gene matches. Germline lookup yields CDR1 SGHRS and CDR2 YFSETQ. CDR3 size: 13 residues. CDR3 sequence (DNA): TGCGCCAGCAGCTCTGTGACAGGGACGGGCTACACCTTC. Its protein is CASSSVTGTGYTF.

In the case of this clonotype: This CDR3 fails to terminate in the conserved phenylalanine or tryptophan, so it likely reflects a read error. It is unclear where the CDR3 begins or ends on the DNA, so no DNA is shown, and the CDR3 is as TCRdb lists it. V and J are TRBV11-3 and TRBJ2-3; the table's D call TRBD1 went unverified against the DNA. The germline gives CDR1 SGHNT, CDR2 YENEEA. The CDR3 region is 18 residues in length, termini included. CDR3 amino acids: CASSFSGGAGYNEQFFGS.

Comment on this clonotype: A much larger clone sits a single nucleotide away, making a read error possible. J is TRBJ2-1 and V is TRBV18; the D gene is possibly TRBD1 (6 bases). The CDR3 spans 12 residues. V was clipped by 8 bases and J by 10 bases, with 15 bases between them. From germline, CDR1 is KGHSH and CDR2 LQKENI. CDR3: CASGGGFAEQFF. The CDR3 region has the DNA TGTGCCAGCGGGGGCGGGTTCGCCGAGCAGTTCTTC.

The chain recombines TRBV7-3 with TRBJ2-1, with D possibly being TRBD1 (8 bases). The J call is uncertain, as TRBJ2-7 better fits the DNA end. Germline-derived CDR1 and CDR2 are SGHTA and FQGTGA. CDR3 length equals 15 residues. The DNA for the CDR3 is TGTGCCAGCAGCTTAACACTGGACAGGGAGGGGGAGCAGTACTTC. Translating gives CASSLTLDREGEQYF.

The V and J genes are TRBV2 and TRBJ1-5, with D unresolved. Germline V gives CDR1 SNHLY, CDR2 FYNNEI. Trimming took 6 bases from V and 6 from J, leaving 15 bases between them. The CDR3 is made up of 14 amino acids. The chain's CDR3 is CASRTDGPGQPQHF. Written as DNA, the CDR3 is TGTGCCAGCAGAACCGACGGGCCAGGTCAGCCCCAGCATTTT.

Details on this clonotype: A much larger clone lies one base from this, so it may be a read error. The V and J genes are TRBV11-3 and TRBJ2-7; the D gene is possibly TRBD2 (6 bases). This CDR3 contains 15 residues. The germline V gene has CDR1 SGHNT and CDR2 YENEEA. Between the trimmed V and J ends, which lost 5 bases and 7 bases, there was a span of 21 bases. The CDR3 DNA sequence: TGTGCCAGCAGCCGACTAGGGAGCTCCTACAATGAGCAGTACTTC. Protein sequence: CASSRLGSSYNEQYF.

This sequence joins TRBV6-1 and TRBJ1-1, with D uncertain. Germline CDR1 MNHNS, CDR2 SASEGT. The CDR3 length is 14 residues. V lost 2 bases and J 3 bases, leaving 10 bases between the germline ends. The CDR3 nucleotides read TGTGCCAGCAGTGAATCTACAGTTGACACTGAAGCTTTCTTT. The encoded protein is CASSESTVDTEAFF.

This chain connects TRBV7-2 to TRBJ2-1; 15 nucleotides align to TRBD2. The closer fit of TRBJ2-7 to the DNA end suggests the J call may be wrong. The CDR3 is 16 amino acids. Germline-derived CDR1 and CDR2 are SGHTA and FQGNSA. In DNA, the CDR3 is TGTGCCAGCAGCTTCGGACTAGCGGGAGGGGGGTACGAGCAGTACTTC. This translates into CASSFGLAGGGYEQYF.

The chain couples TRBV18 to TRBJ2-2; D is ambiguous. Per germline, CDR1 KGHSH and CDR2 LQKENI. The length of the CDR3 is 12 residues. Trimming took off 0 bases at V and 5 bases at J, with 1 base between the two ends. CDR3 nucleotides: TGTGCCAGCTCACCACCGACCGGGGAGCTGTTTTTT. Translation: CASSPPTGELFF.

V and J are TRBV6-1 and TRBJ2-1, with unresolved D. The DNA end is a closer match to TRBJ2-7, so the J assignment may be wrong. Per the germline V gene, CDR1 is MNHNS and CDR2 is SASEGT. There are 12 residues in the CDR3. Written as DNA, the CDR3 is TGTGCCAGCAGTGAAATCCCCTACGAGCAGTACTTC. Its protein is CASSEIPYEQYF.